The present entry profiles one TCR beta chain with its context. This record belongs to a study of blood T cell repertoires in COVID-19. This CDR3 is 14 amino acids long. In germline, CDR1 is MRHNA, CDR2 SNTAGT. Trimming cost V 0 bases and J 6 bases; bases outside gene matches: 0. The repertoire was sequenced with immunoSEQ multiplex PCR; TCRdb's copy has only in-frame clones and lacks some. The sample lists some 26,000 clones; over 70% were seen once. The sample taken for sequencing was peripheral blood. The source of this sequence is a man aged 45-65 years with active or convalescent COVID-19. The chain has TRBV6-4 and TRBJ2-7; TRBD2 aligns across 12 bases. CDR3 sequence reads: CASSDSTSGSEQYF. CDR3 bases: TGTGCCAGCAGTGACTCGACTAGCGGGAGCGAGCAGTACTTC.